This record covers a single T cell receptor (beta chain). The data stem from a study of T-cell memory formation after mild COVID-19. The V end was cut by 6 bases, the J end by 4 bases, with 27 bases between. Germline V gene data show CDR1 as SEHNR and CDR2 as FQNEAQ (reference sequence). There are 18 residues in the CDR3. TCRdb passed the 5' RACE reads through MiXCR, listing each CDR3 protein once. The profile shows approximately 290,000 distinct CDR3 sequences, roughly 8.2% of them singletons. Sequenced: PBMCs or a T cell subset sorted from them (not recorded which). The source is a man younger than 35 who had mild COVID-19 (a few samples of this study predate the infection). Cell type and time point are not known. The chain joins TRBV7-9 to TRBJ1-2, with a possible D match to TRBD1 (6 bases). The CDR3 loop is CASSSARAEPRGAYGYTF. The CDR3 DNA is TGTGCCAGCAGTTCCGCCCGCGCCGAACCAAGGGGGGCCTATGGCTACACCTTC. The variable domain in full, completed from reference TRBV7-9 and TRBJ1-2, reads DTGVSQNPRHKITKRGQNVTFRCDPISEHNRLYWYRQTLGQGPEFLTYFQNEAQLEKSRLLSDRFSAERPKGSFSTLEIQRTEQGDSAMYLCASSSARAEPRGAYGYTFGSGTRLTVV.